One sample yielded the 17 T cell receptor beta chains listed below, sequenced in a study. In TCRdb, the 5' RACE reads were re-called with MiXCR into one record per CDR3 protein. Of 35,000 to 50,000 distinct CDR3 sequences listed, about 20% are singletons. Treg sorting used a CD4+CD25+CD127-/low gate. Sequenced material: Tregs sorted from blood. Receptors were obtained from a female donor with breast cancer.

Worth noting for this clonotype: Just one base apart from a much larger clone, this may be a read error. This chain connects TRBV12-3 or TRBV12-4 to TRBJ1-5, with 8 bases identical to TRBD1. The CDR3 covers 14 residues. CDR3 sequence (DNA): TGTGCCAGCAGGGGGGGACAGGACAATCAGTCCCAGCATTTT. Encoded protein: CASRGGQDNQSQHF.

This clonotype came up a few times. The chain couples TRBV5-1 to TRBJ2-6; D perhaps matches TRBD2 (5 bases). This CDR3 contains 15 residues. Germline CDR1 reads SGHRS; CDR2 reads YFSETQ. V gave up 5 bases and J gave up 0 bases, with 9 bases separating them. CDR3 DNA: TGCGCCAGCAGACGGGGTAGCTCTGGGGCCAACGTCCTGACTTTC. This translates into CASRRGSSGANVLTF.

V and J are TRBV13 and TRBJ2-1; 9 bases line up with TRBD2. Trimming took 4 bases from V and 0 from J; bases not matched to a gene: 4. Germline loops: CDR1 PRHDT, CDR2 FYEKMQ (reference sequence). The CDR3 is 16 amino acids. DNA of the CDR3: TGTGCCAGCAGCTCCAGCGGGGGGAGCTCCTACAATGAGCAGTTCTTC. Amino acids: CASSSSGGSSYNEQFF.

The V and J genes are TRBV7-9 and TRBJ2-7; 8 positions match TRBD2. Germline V gene sequence: CDR1 SEHNR, CDR2 FQNEAQ (reference sequence). The CDR3 is made up of 14 amino acids. With V trimmed by 10 bases and J by 7 bases, 15 bases remained unmatched. The CDR3 nucleotides read TGTGCCACCTACAGTCTAGCGGGTGGCTTTGAGCAGTACTTC. Amino acids: CATYSLAGGFEQYF.

This clonotype was recorded a few times. The chain links TRBV30 to TRBJ1-5, with a weak D call TRBD1 (5 bases). V dropped 0 bases and J dropped 6 bases, with 12 bases sitting between them. The CDR3 has 14 residues. Germline CDR1 and CDR2: GTSNPN and SVGIG (reference sequence). The CDR3: CAWSVPVTGQPQHF. The CDR3 DNA sequence: TGTGCCTGGAGTGTACCCGTAACAGGTCAGCCCCAGCATTTT.

CDR3 loop: CASRLSRGVLGDTQYF. CDR3 bases: TGTGCCAGCAGGCTGAGCAGGGGTGTATTAGGAGATACGCAGTATTTT. The chain carries TRBV6-5 and TRBJ2-3; a possible D gene is TRBD1 (6 bases). This CDR3 is 16 amino acids long. Germline V gene lookup returns CDR1 MNHEY and CDR2 SVGAGI. V was pared by 6 bases and J by 5 bases, with 21 bases between.

Regarding this clonotype: A much larger clone lies one base from this, so it may be a read error. The final CDR3 position lacks the conserved phenylalanine or tryptophan, pointing to a likely read error. V is TRBV12-3 or TRBV12-4 and J is TRBJ2-1; D is uncertain. The CDR3 loop spans 14 amino acids. Trimming removed 5 bases at V and 6 bases at J, with 14 bases between. CDR3 nucleotide sequence: TGTGCCAGCAGTAGACACAGTTCTAGCAATGAGCAGTTCTCC. It encodes CASSRHSSSNEQFS.

V is TRBV3-1 and J is TRBJ2-4; 8 nucleotides match TRBD1. This CDR3 comprises 15 residues. J gave up 7 bases and V 4 bases, and 9 bases lay outside the gene matches. The germline CDR1 and CDR2 sequences are LGHDT and YNNKEL (reference sequence). The CDR3 sequence is CASSPLQGAGNIQYF. CDR3 bases: TGTGCCAGCAGCCCCCTGCAGGGGGCGGGGAACATTCAGTACTTC.

At least ten counts were recorded for this clonotype. The V gene is TRBV12-3 or TRBV12-4, the J gene TRBJ2-1, with a tentative D call TRBD2 (6 bases). CDR3 size: 17 residues. V was cut by 2 bases and J by 3 bases, with 17 bases left in between. The CDR3 nucleotides read TGTGCCAGCAGTTTATTTAGAGGCCGGCGGGGCTACAATGAGCAGTTCTTC. Translating gives CASSLFRGRRGYNEQFF.

The table lists this clonotype with a count of one. V gene TRBV5-1 combines with J gene TRBJ2-1, with D maybe TRBD2 (6 bases). The CDR3 totals 14 residues. V was cut by 2 bases and J by 4 bases, with 10 bases left in between. CDR1 and CDR2 (germline): SGHRS, YFSETQ. The CDR3 spells CASSLNSGYNEQFF. CDR3 nucleotides: TGCGCCAGCAGCTTAAATAGCGGATACAATGAGCAGTTCTTC.

This clonotype came up a few times. At one end, the junction sequence differs from germline, possibly due to a read error. The chain uses TRBV5-4 and TRBJ1-1; a possible D gene is TRBD1 (5 bases). CDR1 is SGHNT and CDR2 is YYREEE in the germline V gene (reference sequence). The CDR3 runs 16 residues. CDR3 residues: CAGSLDSGRGDTEAFF. The CDR3 DNA is TGTGCCGGCAGCTTGGATTCGGGAAGAGGGGACACTGAAGCTTTCTTT.

This clonotype is categorized as large. The chain has TRBV6-2 or TRBV6-3 and TRBJ2-1, with 11 bases fitting TRBD2. V lost 0 bases to trimming and J lost 7 bases; unmatched junction nucleotides: 17. Germline assignment: CDR1 MNHEY and CDR2 SVGEGT. CDR3 length equals 20 residues. CDR3 nucleotide sequence: TGTGCCAGCAGTTACTCGATTCTGGGACTAGCGGTTCATTATCGGAATGAGCAGTTCTTC. Translated: CASSYSILGLAVHYRNEQFF.

This clonotype was counted between two and nine times. This chain joins TRBV28 and TRBJ1-4, with D unclear. Germline-derived CDR1 and CDR2 are MDHEN and SYDVKM. This CDR3 is built from 14 residues. Trimming took off 6 bases at V and 4 bases at J, with 12 bases between the two ends. The CDR3 reads CASRSPGFNEKLFF. In DNA form, the CDR3 reads TGTGCCAGCAGGTCGCCGGGGTTTAATGAAAAACTGTTTTTT.

The sample holds many counts of this clonotype. The V call is TRBV7-8, the J call TRBJ2-1, with D hard to call. The CDR3 loop spans 16 amino acids. Trimming removed 3 bases from V and 8 bases from J, with 20 bases in between. Germline V gene data show CDR1 as SGHVS and CDR2 as FQNEAQ. Here the CDR3 reads CASSFVSGLGSDEQFF. The CDR3 bases are TGTGCCAGCAGCTTTGTCTCAGGCCTAGGGTCGGATGAGCAGTTCTTC.

This clonotype was observed a handful of times. V gene TRBV28 combines with J gene TRBJ2-1, with D perhaps matching TRBD2 (7 bases). The CDR3 runs to 20 residues. V was shortened by 8 bases and J by 3 bases, with 32 bases between the two germline ends. Germline CDR1 reads MDHEN; CDR2 reads SYDVKM. DNA of the CDR3: TGTGCCAGCGCTTCCTTATTGTGGGGGGGTGCCGGGGGCCTCTACAATGAGCAGTTCTTC. Translation gives CASASLLWGGAGGLYNEQFF.

In this sample, this clonotype turned up a few times. The genes are TRBV5-5 and TRBJ2-7, with 10 bases matching TRBD1. V was pared by 4 bases and J by 2 bases, with 3 bases of the junction left unmatched. Per germline, CDR1 SGHKS and CDR2 YYEKEE (reference sequence). This CDR3 contains 14 residues. CDR3 sequence (DNA): TGTGCCAGCAGCCTGGGACAGGGGCCCTACGAGCAGTACTTC. The encoded protein is CASSLGQGPYEQYF.

Of note for this clonotype: A clone one base away is much larger, so this may be a read error. V and J are TRBV10-3 and TRBJ2-1; possibly TRBD2 for D (5 bases). This CDR3 region has 12 residues. CDR1 and CDR2 from the germline V gene are ENHRY and SYGVKD. This CDR3 is CAVSEGNNEQFF. The CDR3 nucleotides are TGTGCCGTCAGTGAGGGTAACAATGAGCAGTTCTTC.